One and the same sample provided the 30 T cell receptor beta chains below, sequenced in a study of esophageal squamous cell carcinoma under preoperative chemotherapy. TCRdb re-derived calls from the PCR reads in MiXCR, one entry per CDR3 protein. The sample has approximately 30,000 distinct CDR3 sequences, roughly 52% seen once. Time point denoted: before preoperative PTX-NDP chemotherapy. The sample was gathered from a patient given preoperative chemotherapy. These receptor sequences come from a human donor with esophageal squamous cell carcinoma. The donor label of this sample is uncertain.

In its sample, this clonotype is medium-sized (0.01 to 0.1%). The V and J genes are TRBV12-3 or TRBV12-4 and TRBJ2-3; 9 positions match TRBD1. The V and J ends lost 5 bases and 3 bases, in that order; junction bases with no gene match: 6. The CDR3 runs to 15 residues. CDR3 sequence (DNA): TGTGCCAGCAGTAGAACAGGGGGCAGAACAGATACGCAGTATTTT. Translation: CASSRTGGRTDTQYF.

Many counts were recorded for this clonotype. The rearrangement links TRBV10-3 to TRBJ2-1; no definite D call. V was clipped by 9 bases and J by 7 bases, with 19 bases between them. Germline values: CDR1 ENHRY, CDR2 SYGVKD. The CDR3 totals 14 residues. The CDR3 here is CAIGGEAGSNEQFF. The DNA for the CDR3 is TGTGCCATAGGTGGTGAGGCTGGAAGTAATGAGCAGTTCTTC.

This clonotype is classed as medium-sized. This chain uses TRBV7-8 with TRBJ2-6; D call uncertain. The germline CDR1 and CDR2 sequences are SGHVS and FQNEAQ. The CDR3 loop spans 15 amino acids. V was shortened by 3 bases and J by 1 base, with 7 bases between the two germline ends. Here the CDR3 reads CASSFAQSGANVLTF. The CDR3 bases are TGTGCCAGCAGCTTTGCGCAGTCTGGGGCCAACGTCCTGACTTTC.

The chain employs TRBV28 and TRBJ2-7, with D perhaps being TRBD1 or TRBD2 (5 bases each). Germline CDR1 reads MDHEN; CDR2 reads SYDVKM. This CDR3 comprises 13 residues. With 3 bases removed from V and 2 bases from J, the gap between germline ends came to 8 bases. CDR3 sequence reads: CASSFGTTYEQYF. CDR3 nucleotide sequence: TGTGCCAGCAGTTTTGGGACCACCTACGAGCAGTACTTC.

As concerns this clonotype: The junction departs from germline at one end; a sequencing error may be responsible. The chain couples TRBV7-2 to TRBJ2-4; 7 bases map to TRBD1. Germline CDR1 SGHTA, CDR2 FQGNSA. There are 16 residues in the CDR3. CDR3 bases: TGTGCGAGCAGCGCACAGGGGCGGAGAGCCAAAAACATGCAGTACTTC. Residues: CASSAQGRRAKNMQYF.

This clonotype was seen many times. This rearrangement joins TRBV6-5 to TRBJ1-1, with unresolved D. CDR1 and CDR2 (germline): MNHEY, SVGAGI. This CDR3 is 13 amino acids long. V lost 2 bases and J 3 bases, leaving 7 bases between the germline ends. The CDR3 bases are TGTGCCAGCAGTTACGAGGAGCACACTGAAGCTTTCTTT. Amino acids: CASSYEEHTEAFF.

This clonotype appeared many times. The chain links TRBV6-1 to TRBJ2-1; D unresolved. The germline CDR1 and CDR2 sequences are MNHNS and SASEGT. Trimming pared 5 bases from V and 10 bases from J, leaving 18 bases between. The CDR3 extends over 14 amino acids. This CDR3 reads CASSPRSPPYEQFF. DNA of the CDR3: TGTGCCAGCAGTCCACGGAGTCCACCCTACGAGCAGTTCTTC.

This clonotype was counted only a few times. Germline is not matched at one junction end, which may reflect a read error. This chain joins TRBV7-2 and TRBJ2-3; 11 nucleotides match TRBD2. The germline V gene encodes CDR1 SGHTA and CDR2 FQGNSA. The CDR3 contains 15 residues. CDR3 sequence (DNA): TGTGCCAGCAGCCTAGCGGGGGGACACACAGATACGCAGTATTTT. It yields the protein CASSLAGGHTDTQYF.

Concerning this clonotype: At one end, the junction sequence differs from germline, possibly due to a read error. The gene calls are TRBV7-2 and TRBJ2-3; D might be TRBD2 (7 bases). The CDR3 extends over 16 amino acids. Germline loops: CDR1 SGHTA, CDR2 FQGNSA. The CDR3 loop is CASSAQGGRDTDTQYF. DNA for the CDR3: TGTGCCAGCAGCGCACAGGGAGGGAGAGACACAGATACGCAGTATTTC.

This clonotype occurred many times. A much larger clone lies a single base off, so this may be a read error. The rearrangement joins TRBV6-1 to TRBJ2-1, with D perhaps matching TRBD2 (6 bases). From germline, CDR1 is MNHNS and CDR2 SASEGT. This CDR3 has 16 residues. V was clipped by 5 bases and J by 13 bases, with 27 bases between them. The CDR3 here is CASSPRLGGSGETQFF. CDR3 bases: TGTGCCAGCAGTCCGAGACTAGGAGGGTCCGGGGAGACCCAGTTCTTC.

Many counts were recorded for this clonotype. This may be a read error: a much more frequent sequence differs by one nucleotide. The gene calls are TRBV27 and TRBJ2-5, with 10 bases fitting TRBD2. The V and J ends lost 3 bases and 11 bases, in that order; junction bases with no gene match: 12. CDR3 size: 15 residues. Germline CDR1 MNHEY, CDR2 SMNVEV (reference sequence). CDR3 coding DNA: TGTGCCAGCAGTTTTAGTAGCGGGAGGAGAAGTGAGCAGTACTTC. Encoded protein: CASSFSSGRRSEQYF.

This clonotype ranks as medium-sized. The chain combines TRBV7-6 with TRBJ2-3; D is unclear. Germline-derived CDR1 and CDR2 are SGHVS and FNYEAQ. Trimming left V 6 bases short and J 4 bases short, with 14 bases between. The CDR3 runs to 14 residues. The CDR3 DNA sequence: TGTGCCAGCAGGCCGGTCCCTGGGGCAGATACGCAGTATTTT. It yields the protein CASRPVPGADTQYF.

This clonotype came up a few times. CDR3 DNA sequence: TGTGCCAGCAGCTTAGTCGCCAGCGTCGATACGCAGTATTTT. Translation: CASSLVASVDTQYF. The chain combines TRBV7-6 with TRBJ2-3; no firm D call. The germline V gene has CDR1 SGHVS and CDR2 FNYEAQ. The CDR3 is 14 amino acids. V lost 1 base and J 6 bases, leaving 11 bases between the germline ends.

This clonotype was detected ten times or more. V and J are TRBV7-2 and TRBJ2-5, with TRBD2 matching 14 bases. The DNA end is a closer match to TRBJ2-7, so the J assignment may be wrong. The CDR3 has 15 residues. The germline V gene has CDR1 SGHTA and CDR2 FQGNSA. Here the CDR3 DNA reads TGTGCCAGCAGTTCCAGGACTAGCGGGAGGAACGAGCAGTACTTC. This sequence encodes CASSSRTSGRNEQYF.

The sample holds many counts of this clonotype. This chain connects TRBV7-2 to TRBJ2-1, with D possibly being TRBD1 or TRBD2 (5 bases each). The CDR3 spans 14 residues. V lost 1 base, J lost 4 bases, and 8 bases lay in between. Germline CDR1 is SGHTA and CDR2 is FQGNSA. DNA of the CDR3: TGTGCCAGCAGCTTAGGAGGGGTATACAATGAGCAGTTCTTC. Translation: CASSLGGVYNEQFF.

This clonotype has ten or more counts. The chain combines TRBV6-4 with TRBJ2-1; D uncertain. Germline lookup yields CDR1 MRHNA and CDR2 SNTAGT. Deletions cut 3 bases from V and 9 bases from J, with 12 bases between. This CDR3 contains 13 residues. This chain's CDR3 is CASSEDAQTEQFF. The CDR3 DNA sequence: TGTGCCAGCAGTGAGGACGCGCAGACTGAGCAGTTCTTC.

This clonotype has more than one count but fewer than ten. V is TRBV7-3 and J is TRBJ2-3, with TRBD2 matching over 12 bases. The CDR3 has 17 residues. Germline CDR1 reads SGHTA; CDR2 reads FQGTGA. V gave up 5 bases and J gave up 10 bases; unmatched junction bases: 16. The CDR3 bases are TGTGCCAGCAGCCTACTAGCGGGGGGTGCCCCGGTGGGTCCGCAGTATTTT. This sequence encodes CASSLLAGGAPVGPQYF.

The rearrangement links TRBV7-2 to TRBJ2-7, with D possibly called TRBD1 or TRBD2 (5 bases each). This CDR3 is 13 amino acids long. Trimming left V 5 bases short and J 2 bases short, with 10 bases between. In germline, CDR1 is SGHTA, CDR2 FQGNSA. DNA for the CDR3: TGTGCCAGCAGCCGCCGAGGGGCCTACGAGCAGTACTTC. It is translated as CASSRRGAYEQYF.

CDR3 coding DNA: TGTGCCAGCAGCTTGGGTGCGGCCATCGGCGGGCGTGACAAAGAGACCCAGTACTTC. This sequence encodes CASSLGAAIGGRDKETQYF. The rearrangement joins TRBV7-6 to TRBJ2-5, with a tentative D call TRBD2 (5 bases). The V end was cut by 3 bases, the J end by 3 bases, with 26 bases between. Germline values: CDR1 SGHVS, CDR2 FNYEAQ. The CDR3 loop spans 19 amino acids.

This clonotype was picked up one time. A junction boundary mismatches the germline segment, possibly from a read error. The J gene is TRBJ2-4, the V gene TRBV7-9, with D unclear. Germline V lookup: CDR1 SEHNR, CDR2 FQNEAQ (reference sequence). The CDR3 totals 16 residues. The CDR3 coding sequence is TGTGCGAGCAGCTTACCGGCGCTGAGAGCCATAAACATTCAGTATTTC. It yields the protein CASSLPALRAINIQYF.

CDR3 region: CASSLDGGAGANVLTF. CDR3 DNA sequence: TGCGCCAGCAGCTTGGACGGGGGGGCCGGGGCCAACGTCCTGACTTTC. V and J are TRBV5-1 and TRBJ2-6; TRBD2 aligns across 8 bases. Unmatched junction bases numbered 3, after V lost 0 bases and J lost 4 bases. The CDR3 runs to 16 residues. The germline gives CDR1 SGHRS, CDR2 YFSETQ.

This chain joins TRBV10-3 and TRBJ2-1; TRBD1 aligns across 11 bases. With 3 bases clipped from V and 6 bases from J, the junction kept 7 bases outside the gene matches. Germline V gene sequence: CDR1 ENHRY, CDR2 SYGVKD. CDR3 length: 16 residues. CDR3: CAISEVGGTGGNEQFF. The CDR3 coding sequence is TGTGCCATCAGTGAAGTAGGGGGGACAGGGGGCAATGAGCAGTTCTTC.

On this clonotype: The CDR3 carries no conserved terminal phenylalanine or tryptophan, so it likely arises from a read error. The genes are TRBV7-2 and TRBJ2-5; D unresolved. CDR3 length equals 13 residues. Germline values: CDR1 SGHTA, CDR2 FQGNSA. Deletions cut 5 bases from V and 4 bases from J, with 11 bases between. This CDR3 reads CASSVSVAETQYL. The CDR3 coding sequence is TGTGCCAGCAGCGTGTCCGTGGCAGAGACCCAGTACTTG.

Points on this clonotype: The CDR3 end shows no conserved phenylalanine or tryptophan, and so a read error is likely. It is unclear where the CDR3 begins or ends on the DNA, so no DNA is shown, and the CDR3 is as TCRdb lists it. The chain has TRBV7-2 and TRBJ2-5; the table's D call, TRBD1, has no DNA check behind it. The CDR3 has 15 residues if both end residues are counted. The germline CDR1 and CDR2 sequences are SGHTA and FQGNSA. The CDR3 sequence is CASSLEWAASGTQLL.

The rearrangement uses TRBV11-2 and TRBJ2-3; TRBD1 matches 10 bases. Near its end, the DNA agrees better with TRBJ2-5, so the J call may be wrong. The germline CDR1 and CDR2 sequences are SGHAT and FQNNGV. The CDR3 totals 16 residues. CDR3 bases: TGTGCCAGCAGCTCCGGGACAGGGGTGATCCAAGAGACCCAGTACTTC. Translating gives CASSSGTGVIQETQYF.

The sample holds many counts of this clonotype. The chain has TRBV12-3 or TRBV12-4 and TRBJ1-2, with D unresolved. The V end lost 8 bases, the J end lost 3 bases, and 10 bases lay between the germline ends. This CDR3 has 12 amino acids. Here the CDR3 DNA reads TGTGCCAGCGCCTCGGCCCACTATGGCTACACCTTC. This sequence encodes CASASAHYGYTF.

On this clonotype itself: A junction boundary mismatches the germline segment, possibly from a read error. The V gene is TRBV7-9, the J gene TRBJ2-3; D perhaps matches TRBD2 (5 bases). This CDR3 has 16 amino acids. Germline assignment: CDR1 SEHNR and CDR2 FQNEAQ (reference sequence). CDR3 nucleotides: TGTGCCAGCAGCTTACTTGAGCGGCGGGCCCCAGACACGCAGTACTTT. Encoded protein: CASSLLERRAPDTQYF.

The chain carries TRBV19 and TRBJ1-1; 9 nucleotides match TRBD1. The CDR3 is 13 residues long. Germline V CDR1 and CDR2: LNHDA, SQIVND (reference sequence). J was trimmed by 4 bases and V by 11 bases; bases with no gene match: 8. The CDR3 nucleotides are TGTGCCGCTAACAGGGGGCTGGGCACTGAAGCTTTCTTT. Amino acids: CAANRGLGTEAFF.

This clonotype was picked up a small number of times. V usage is TRBV7-3 and J usage is TRBJ2-6; 8 nucleotides match TRBD1. This CDR3 contains 18 residues. CDR1 SGHTA and CDR2 FQGTGA come from the germline V gene. Trimming removed 4 bases from V and 0 bases from J; junction bases left unmatched: 8. The CDR3, as DNA: TGTGCCAGCAGCTATACCGGGACAGGCTACTCTGGGGCCAACGTCCTGACTTTC. Its protein product is CASSYTGTGYSGANVLTF.

The chain recombines TRBV7-9 with TRBJ2-2; TRBD1 might be the D (7 bases). The CDR3 contains 17 residues. Germline CDR1 and CDR2: SEHNR and FQNEAQ (reference sequence). The ends were cut back, 6 bases at V and 16 bases at J, with 33 bases in the middle. This CDR3 reads CASSQSGGTANTGTQFF. CDR3 DNA: TGTGCCAGCAGTCAAAGTGGCGGGACAGCGAACACCGGGACGCAGTTTTTT. Combining the CDR3 with reference TRBV7-9 and TRBJ2-2 gives the whole variable domain DTGVSQNPRHKITKRGQNVTFRCDPISEHNRLYWYRQTLGQGPEFLTYFQNEAQLEKSRLLSDRFSAERPKGSFSTLEIQRTEQGDSAMYLCASSQSGGTANTGTQFFGEGSRLTVL.